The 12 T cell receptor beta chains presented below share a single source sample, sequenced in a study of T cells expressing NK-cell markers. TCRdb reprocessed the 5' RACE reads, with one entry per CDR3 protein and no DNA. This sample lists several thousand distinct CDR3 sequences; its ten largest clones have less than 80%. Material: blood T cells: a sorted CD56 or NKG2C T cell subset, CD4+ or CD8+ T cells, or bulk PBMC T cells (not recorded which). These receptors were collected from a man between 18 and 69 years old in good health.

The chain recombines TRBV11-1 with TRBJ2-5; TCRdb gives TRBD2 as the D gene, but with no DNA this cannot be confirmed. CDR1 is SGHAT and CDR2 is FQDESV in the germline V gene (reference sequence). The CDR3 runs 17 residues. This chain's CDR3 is CASSLWTSGGTQETQYF.

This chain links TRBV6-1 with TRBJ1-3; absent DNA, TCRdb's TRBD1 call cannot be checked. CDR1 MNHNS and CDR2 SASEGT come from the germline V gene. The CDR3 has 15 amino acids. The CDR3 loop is CASSEAITGGNTIYF.

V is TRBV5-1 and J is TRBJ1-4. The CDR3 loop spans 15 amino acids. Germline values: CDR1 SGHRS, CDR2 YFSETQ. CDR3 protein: CASRHGDATNEKLFF.

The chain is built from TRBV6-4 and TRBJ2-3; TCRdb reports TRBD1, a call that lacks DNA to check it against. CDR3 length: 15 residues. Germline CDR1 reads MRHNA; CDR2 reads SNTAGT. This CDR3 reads CASSDGTGGTDTQYF.

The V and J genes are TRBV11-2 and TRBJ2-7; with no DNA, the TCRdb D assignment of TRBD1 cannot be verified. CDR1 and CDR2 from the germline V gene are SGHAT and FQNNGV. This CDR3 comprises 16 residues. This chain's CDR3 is CASSFDPRGVNYEQYF.

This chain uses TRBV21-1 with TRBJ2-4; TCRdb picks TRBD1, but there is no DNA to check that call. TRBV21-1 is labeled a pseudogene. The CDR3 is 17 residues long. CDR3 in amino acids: CASSKGQGVWAKNIQYF.

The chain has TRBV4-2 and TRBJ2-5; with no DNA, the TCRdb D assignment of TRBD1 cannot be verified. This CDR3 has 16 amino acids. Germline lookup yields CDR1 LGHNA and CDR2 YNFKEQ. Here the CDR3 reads CASSQDLGGGPETQYF.

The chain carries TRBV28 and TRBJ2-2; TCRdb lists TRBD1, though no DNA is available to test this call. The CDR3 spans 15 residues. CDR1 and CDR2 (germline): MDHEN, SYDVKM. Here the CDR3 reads CASRTGQQDTGELFF.

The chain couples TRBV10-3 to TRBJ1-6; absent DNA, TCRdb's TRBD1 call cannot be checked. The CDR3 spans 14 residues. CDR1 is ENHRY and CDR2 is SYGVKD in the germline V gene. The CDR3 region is CAISEWGQNSPLHF.

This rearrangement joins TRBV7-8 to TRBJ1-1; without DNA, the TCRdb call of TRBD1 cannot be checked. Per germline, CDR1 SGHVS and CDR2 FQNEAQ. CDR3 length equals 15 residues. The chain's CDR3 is CASSLGGQLNTEAFF.

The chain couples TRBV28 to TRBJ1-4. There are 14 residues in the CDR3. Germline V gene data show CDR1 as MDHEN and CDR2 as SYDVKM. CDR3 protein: CASSPRGEVEKLFF.

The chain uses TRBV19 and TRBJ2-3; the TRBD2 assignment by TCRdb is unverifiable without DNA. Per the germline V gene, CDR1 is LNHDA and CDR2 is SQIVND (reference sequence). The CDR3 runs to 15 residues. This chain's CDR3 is CATGTSGASTDTQYF. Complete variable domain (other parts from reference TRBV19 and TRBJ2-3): DGGITQSPKYLFRKEGQNVTLSCEQNLNHDAMYWYRQDPGQGLRLIYYSQIVNDFQKGDIAEGYSVSREKKESFPLTVTSAQKNPTAFYLCATGTSGASTDTQYFGPGTRLTVL.